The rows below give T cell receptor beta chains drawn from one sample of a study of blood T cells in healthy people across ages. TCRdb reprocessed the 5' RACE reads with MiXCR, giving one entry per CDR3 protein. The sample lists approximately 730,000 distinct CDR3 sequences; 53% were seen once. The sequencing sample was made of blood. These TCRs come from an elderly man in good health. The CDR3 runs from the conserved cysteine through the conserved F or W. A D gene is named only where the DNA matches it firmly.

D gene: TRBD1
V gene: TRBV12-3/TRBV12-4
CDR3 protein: CASRDTGGSYGYTF

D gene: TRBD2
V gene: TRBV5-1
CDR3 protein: CASSFLAGVDTGELFF

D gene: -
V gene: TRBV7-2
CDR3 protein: CASSFGRYNEQFF

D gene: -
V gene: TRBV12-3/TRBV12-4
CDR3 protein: CASRLHGGMGTGELFF

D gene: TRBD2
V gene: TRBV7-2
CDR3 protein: CASSLTSVSYNEQYF

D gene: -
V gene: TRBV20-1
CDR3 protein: CSARDPKKQVYTDTQYF

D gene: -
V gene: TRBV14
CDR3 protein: CASSQIRDTITDTQYF

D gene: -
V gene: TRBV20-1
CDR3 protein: CSAALGEYAYF

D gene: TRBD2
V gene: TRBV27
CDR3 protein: CASSLPGLAGLNEQYF

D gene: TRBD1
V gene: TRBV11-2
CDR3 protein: CASSSAGQGYGYTF

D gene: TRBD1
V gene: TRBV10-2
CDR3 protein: CASNRGQGARYEQYF

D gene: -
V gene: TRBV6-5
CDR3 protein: CASSPGSYGYTF

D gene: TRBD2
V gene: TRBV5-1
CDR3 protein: CASSPGLAGGVSEQFF

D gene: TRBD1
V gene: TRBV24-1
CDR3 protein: CATSRTGGNGYTF

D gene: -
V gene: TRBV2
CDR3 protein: CASSVDRDAYF

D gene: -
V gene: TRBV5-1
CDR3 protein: CASSLTGPLGEQYF

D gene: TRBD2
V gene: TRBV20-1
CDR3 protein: CSARVPSGRTETQYF

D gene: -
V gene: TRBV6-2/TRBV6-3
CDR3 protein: CASSWGGAEQYF

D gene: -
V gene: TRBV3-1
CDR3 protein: CASSPTSFEQYF

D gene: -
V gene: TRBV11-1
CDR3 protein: CASSLFGSAANTGELFF

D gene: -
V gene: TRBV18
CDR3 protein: CASSPLGEADREQYF

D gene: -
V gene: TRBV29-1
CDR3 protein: CSVGGGPYGYTF

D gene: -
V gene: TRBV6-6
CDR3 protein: CASSIPKGQGTYEQYF

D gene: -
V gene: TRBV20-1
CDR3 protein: CSALKAGAGDEKLFF

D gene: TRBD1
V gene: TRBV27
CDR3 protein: CASSQDRGKHRYAYF

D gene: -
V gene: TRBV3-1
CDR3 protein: CASSQRGIGASPLHF

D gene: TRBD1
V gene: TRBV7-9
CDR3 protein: CASSSSRPGGYEQYF

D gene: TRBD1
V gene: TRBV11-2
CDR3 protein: CASSPSGTGTGANVLTF

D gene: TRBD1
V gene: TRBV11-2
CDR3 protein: CASSFLGGRAAGYTF

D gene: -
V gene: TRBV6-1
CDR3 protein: CASRGGVYNEQFF

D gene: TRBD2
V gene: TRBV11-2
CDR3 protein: CASSAPGLAGDRSYEQYF

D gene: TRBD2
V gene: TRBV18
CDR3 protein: CASSPAEMSGRNFELHRYAYF

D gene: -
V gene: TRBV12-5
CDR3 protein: CASAGQCEQYF

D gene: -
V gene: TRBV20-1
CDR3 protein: CSAVYPGGYKNIQYF

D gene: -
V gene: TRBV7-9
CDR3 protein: CASSLGTGLEETQYF

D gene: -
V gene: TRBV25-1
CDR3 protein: CASSDLGRAATNEKLFF

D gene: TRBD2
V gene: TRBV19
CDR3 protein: CASSIFAGEGQYF

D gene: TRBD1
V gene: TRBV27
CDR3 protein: CASSRTGRPEAFF

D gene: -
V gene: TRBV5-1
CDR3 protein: CASSVSGTRYNEQFF

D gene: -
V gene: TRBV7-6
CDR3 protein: CASSLATGLEQYF

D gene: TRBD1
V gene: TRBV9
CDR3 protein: CASSFNPGQGLRGYTF

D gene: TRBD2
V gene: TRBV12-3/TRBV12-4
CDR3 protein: CASSFPSGGSYEQYF

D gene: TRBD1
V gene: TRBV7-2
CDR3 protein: CACSVNRGQPQHF

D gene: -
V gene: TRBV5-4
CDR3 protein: CASSRPQGTDEQYF

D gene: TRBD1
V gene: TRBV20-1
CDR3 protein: CSAHGQGGAQYF

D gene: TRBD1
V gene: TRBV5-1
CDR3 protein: CASSLSGQGFNEQYF

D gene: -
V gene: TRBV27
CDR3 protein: CASSFRSSLGEYLAYSEQFF

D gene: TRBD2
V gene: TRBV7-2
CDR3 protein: CASSFKLASSYNEQYF

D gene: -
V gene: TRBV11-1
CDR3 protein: CASSYGWTGELFF

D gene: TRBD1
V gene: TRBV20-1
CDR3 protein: CSARAGQGIEMNTEAFF